This T cell receptor (beta chain) was documented in a study of T cell responses to AZD1222 COVID-19 vaccine (dated by TCRdb to the early 2020s). Study-wide context: AZD1222 recipients given second doses at about 4 weeks or at about 12 weeks were pooled, since spike-specific TCR depth and breadth were not found to differ between the two schedules. TCR sequencing was performed for 230 to 250 trial participants, of whom around 200 were given two doses of AZD1222 and roughly 25 were given two doses of MenACWY control vaccine. Enrollment into the trials was organized by age into subgroups of 18-55, 56-69 and 70-plus years, and those subgroups contained approximately 160, 26 and 62 TCR-sequenced participants, respectively. Study-wide conclusions, independent of this receptor: No day 14 peak-response samples were available, so repertoires were characterized only after the peak T cell response. Participants were mostly white British, with more females than males. The authors suggested clonal diversity may have been underestimated. In the small 56-69-year group, the increase in depth fell short of significance, most likely because of low power. Only six AZD1222 recipients were SARS-CoV-2 seropositive at baseline, limiting conclusions about previously exposed vaccinees. A significant rise in spike-specific TCR breadth and depth was observed after two AZD1222 doses relative to day 0 and relative to MenACWY recipients. Epitopes outside the regions mutated in the B.1.351 and B.1.1.7 variants were reportedly recognized by nearly half of the unique spike-specific TCRs. CD4 TCRs associated with the vaccine covered the entire spike protein, and the dominant responses were in regions 160-218 and 743-854.

Interpreted using the paper, the time point label stands for: baseline before first vaccination. Samples from vaccinated people were obtained from the UK trials COV001 and COV002, which included a single-blind randomized controlled phase 2/3 trial of AZD1222 (ChAdOx1 nCoV-19) in healthy adults. Trial participant PBMC samples were collected at day 0 and day 28 after the second dose for TCRbeta chain sequencing. Remarks on this clone: Which antigen it targets is not known. The record has no base qualities; no much larger clone is one base away.

The CDR3 regions of human TCRbeta chains were subjected to immunosequencing. The study's processing was this. Repertoire TCRs were matched against a reference library of SARS-CoV-2-specific TCRs generated with the MIRA antigen-specificity platform. Breadth was defined as the fraction of unique TCRs that were SARS-CoV-2-associated, and depth was defined as the fraction of total T cells that were SARS-CoV-2-associated. Using the MIRA data, every spike-specific TCR was mapped to the spike region that the TCR reacted to and assigned to either a CD4 or a CD8 class. Log10-transformed breadth and depth values were compared by one-way ANOVA with Sidak's multiple comparisons tests. TCRdb provides this immuneACCESS table in a form limited to in-frame rearrangements. Some clones are lacking; in checked studies, under half of them reflect an unresolved V gene, and why the rest are absent is not known. Clonal size and the V and J genes are those of that table, whereas D and trimming came from the DNA. Recorded for this sample are some 150,000 clones; around 90% of them occurred a single time. The ten largest clones add up to about 2.7% of the sample.

The receptor's source is an adult in good health. Here the sequenced sample was peripheral blood, taken on day 0 of AZD1222 vaccination.

This receptor has the CDR3 CASIGGQAFRLFMNTEAFF. The bases are TGCGCCAGCATAGGGGGACAGGCATTTCGCCTATTTATGAACACTGAAGCTTTCTTT. The chain joins TRBV5-1 to TRBJ1-1, with 8 bases in between that match TRBD1. CDR1 and CDR2 are drawn from the germline V gene: SGHRS, YFSETQ. The CDR3 has 19 amino acids, counting the end cysteine and phenylalanine. Only the CDR3 DNA is retained, 57 bases long and in frame from the first base. For this chain, trimming is 6 bases at the V end and 0 bases at the J end, and the number of junction bases without a gene match is 19. With all but the CDR3 taken from the reference TRBV5-1 and TRBJ1-1 genes, the full variable domain is: KAGVTQTPRYLIKTRGQQVTLSCSPISGHRSVSWYQQTPGQGLQFLFEYFSETQRNKGNFPGRFSGRQFSNSRSEMNVSTLELGDSALYLCASIGGQAFRLFMNTEAFFGQGTRLTVV.